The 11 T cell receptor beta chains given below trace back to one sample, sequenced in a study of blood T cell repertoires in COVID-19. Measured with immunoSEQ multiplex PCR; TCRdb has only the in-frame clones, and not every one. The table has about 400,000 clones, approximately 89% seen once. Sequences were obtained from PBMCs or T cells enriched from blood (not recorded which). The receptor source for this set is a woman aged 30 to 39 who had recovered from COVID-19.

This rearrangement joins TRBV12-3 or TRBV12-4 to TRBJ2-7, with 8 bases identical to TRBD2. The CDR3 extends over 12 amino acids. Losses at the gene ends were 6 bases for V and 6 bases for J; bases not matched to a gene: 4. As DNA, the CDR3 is TGTGCCAGCAGCCCGGGGGGGCGCGAGCAGTACTTC. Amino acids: CASSPGGREQYF.

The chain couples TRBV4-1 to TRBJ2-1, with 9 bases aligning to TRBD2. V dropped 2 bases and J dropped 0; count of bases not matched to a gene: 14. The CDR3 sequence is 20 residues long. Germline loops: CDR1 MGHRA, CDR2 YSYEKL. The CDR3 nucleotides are TGCGCCAGCAGCCAAACCCTTGGGACTAGCTCTAGGAGCTCCTACAATGAGCAGTTCTTC. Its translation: CASSQTLGTSSRSSYNEQFF.

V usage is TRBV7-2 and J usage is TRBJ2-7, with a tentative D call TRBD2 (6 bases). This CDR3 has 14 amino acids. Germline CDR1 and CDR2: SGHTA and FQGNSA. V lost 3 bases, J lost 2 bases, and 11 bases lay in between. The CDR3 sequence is CASSLGTSPYEQYF. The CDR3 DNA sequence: TGTGCCAGCAGCTTGGGGACTTCCCCCTACGAGCAGTACTTC.

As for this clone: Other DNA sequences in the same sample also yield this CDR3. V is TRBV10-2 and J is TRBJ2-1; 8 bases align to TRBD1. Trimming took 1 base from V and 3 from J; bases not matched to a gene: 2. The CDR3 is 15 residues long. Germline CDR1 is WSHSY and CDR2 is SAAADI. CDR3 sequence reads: CASSEFGQGYNEQFF. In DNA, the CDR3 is TGCGCCAGCAGTGAGTTTGGACAGGGCTACAATGAGCAGTTCTTC.

CDR3: CASSPGRTIYGYTF. The CDR3 DNA is TGCGCCAGCAGTCCGGGACGGACTATCTATGGCTACACCTTC. V is TRBV5-1 and J is TRBJ1-2, with D perhaps matching TRBD1 (5 bases). The germline CDR1 and CDR2 sequences are SGHRS and YFSETQ. Trimming cost V 5 bases and J 4 bases, with 15 bases left between them. The CDR3 runs 14 residues.

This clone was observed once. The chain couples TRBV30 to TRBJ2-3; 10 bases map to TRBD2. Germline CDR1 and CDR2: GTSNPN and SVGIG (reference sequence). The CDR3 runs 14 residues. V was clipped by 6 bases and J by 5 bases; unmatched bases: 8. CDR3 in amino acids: CACELAGGQDTQYF. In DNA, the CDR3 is TGTGCCTGCGAATTAGCGGGGGGACAAGATACGCAGTATTTT.

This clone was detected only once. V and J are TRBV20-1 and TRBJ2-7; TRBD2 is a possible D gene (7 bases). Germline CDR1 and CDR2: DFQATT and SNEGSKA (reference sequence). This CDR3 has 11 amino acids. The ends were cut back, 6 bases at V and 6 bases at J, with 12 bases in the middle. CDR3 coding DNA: TGCAGTGCCCTGGGGGGGCCCGAGCAGTACTTC. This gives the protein CSALGGPEQYF.

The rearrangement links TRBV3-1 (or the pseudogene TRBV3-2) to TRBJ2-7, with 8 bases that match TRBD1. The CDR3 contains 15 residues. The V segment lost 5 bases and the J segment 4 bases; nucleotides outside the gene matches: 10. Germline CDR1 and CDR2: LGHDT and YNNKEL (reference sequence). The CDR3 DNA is TGTGCCAGCAGCTGGACCGGGACAGGAGTATACGAGCAGTACTTC. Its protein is CASSWTGTGVYEQYF.

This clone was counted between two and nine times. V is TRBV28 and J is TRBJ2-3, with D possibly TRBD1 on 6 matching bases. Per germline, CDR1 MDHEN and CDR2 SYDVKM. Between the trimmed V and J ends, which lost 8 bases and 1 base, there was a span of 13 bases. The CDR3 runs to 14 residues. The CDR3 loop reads CASRRQVRTDTQYF. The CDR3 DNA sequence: TGTGCCAGCCGACGACAGGTCCGCACAGATACGCAGTATTTT.

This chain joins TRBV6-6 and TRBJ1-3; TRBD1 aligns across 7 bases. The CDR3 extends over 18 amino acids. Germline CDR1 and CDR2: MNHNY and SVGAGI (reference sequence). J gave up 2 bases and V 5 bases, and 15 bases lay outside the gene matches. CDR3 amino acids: CASSPWTGSPSTGNTIYF. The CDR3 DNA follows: TGTGCCAGCAGTCCCTGGACAGGTAGCCCGAGCACTGGAAACACCATATATTTT.

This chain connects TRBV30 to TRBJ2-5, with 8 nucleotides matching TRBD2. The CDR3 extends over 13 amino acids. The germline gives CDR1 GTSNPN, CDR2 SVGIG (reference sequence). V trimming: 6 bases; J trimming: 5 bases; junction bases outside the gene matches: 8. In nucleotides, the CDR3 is TGTGCCTGCTCAACGGGGGGGCCTGAGACCCAGTACTTC. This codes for CACSTGGPETQYF.